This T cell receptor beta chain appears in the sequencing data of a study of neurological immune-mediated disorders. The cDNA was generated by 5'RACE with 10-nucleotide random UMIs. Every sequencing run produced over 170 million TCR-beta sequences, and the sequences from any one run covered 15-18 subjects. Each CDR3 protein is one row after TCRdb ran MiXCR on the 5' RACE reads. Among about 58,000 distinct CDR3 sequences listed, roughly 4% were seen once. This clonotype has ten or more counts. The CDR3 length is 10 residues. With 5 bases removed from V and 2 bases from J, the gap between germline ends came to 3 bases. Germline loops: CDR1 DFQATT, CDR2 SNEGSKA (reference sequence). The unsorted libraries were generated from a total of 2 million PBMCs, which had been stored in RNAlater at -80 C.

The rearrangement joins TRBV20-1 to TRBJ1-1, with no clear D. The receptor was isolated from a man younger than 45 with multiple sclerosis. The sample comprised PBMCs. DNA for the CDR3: TGCAGTGCTTTAAACACTGAAGCTTTCTTT. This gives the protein CSALNTEAFF.